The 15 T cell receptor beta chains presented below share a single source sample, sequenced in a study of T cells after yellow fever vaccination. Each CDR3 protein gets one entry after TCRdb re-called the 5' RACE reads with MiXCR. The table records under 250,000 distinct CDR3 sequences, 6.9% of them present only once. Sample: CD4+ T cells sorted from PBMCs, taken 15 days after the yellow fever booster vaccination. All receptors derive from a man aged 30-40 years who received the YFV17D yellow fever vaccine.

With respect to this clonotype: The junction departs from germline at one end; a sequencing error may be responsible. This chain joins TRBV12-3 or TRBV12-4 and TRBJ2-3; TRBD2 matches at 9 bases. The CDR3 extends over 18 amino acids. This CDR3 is CARSYRVSGSTLRDTQYF. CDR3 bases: TGTGCCCGCAGTTACCGGGTTAGCGGGAGTACCCTAAGAGATACGCAGTATTTT.

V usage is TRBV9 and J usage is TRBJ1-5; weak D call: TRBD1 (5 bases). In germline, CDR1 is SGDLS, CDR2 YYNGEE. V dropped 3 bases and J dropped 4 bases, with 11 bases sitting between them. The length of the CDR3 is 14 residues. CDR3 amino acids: CASSDRGSNQPQHF. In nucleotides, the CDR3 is TGTGCCAGCAGCGACCGGGGCTCAAATCAGCCCCAGCATTTT.

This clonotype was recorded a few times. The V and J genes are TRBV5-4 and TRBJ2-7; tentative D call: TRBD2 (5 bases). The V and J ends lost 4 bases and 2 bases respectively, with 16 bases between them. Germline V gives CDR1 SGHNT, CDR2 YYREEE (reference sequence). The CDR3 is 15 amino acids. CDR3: CASSRTGSSTYEQYF. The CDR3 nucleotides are TGTGCCAGCAGCCGGACGGGGAGTTCAACCTACGAGCAGTACTTC.

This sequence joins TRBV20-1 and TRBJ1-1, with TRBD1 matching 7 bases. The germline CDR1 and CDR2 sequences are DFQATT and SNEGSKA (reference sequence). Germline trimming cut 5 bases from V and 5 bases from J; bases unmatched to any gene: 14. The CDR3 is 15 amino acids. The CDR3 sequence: CSARPGQLILTEAFF. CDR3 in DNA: TGCAGTGCTCGCCCGGGACAGCTAATCCTAACTGAAGCTTTCTTT.

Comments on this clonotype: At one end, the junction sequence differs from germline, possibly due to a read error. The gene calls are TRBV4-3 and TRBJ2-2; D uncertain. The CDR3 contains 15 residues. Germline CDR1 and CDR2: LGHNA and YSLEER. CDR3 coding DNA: TGCGCCAGCAGCCAAGAACACTCGAAGACCGGGGAGCTGTTTTTT. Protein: CASSQEHSKTGELFF.

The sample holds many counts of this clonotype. Written as DNA, the CDR3 is TGTGCCAGCTCACCGAAGGATAATCAGCCCCAGCATTTT. This translates into CASSPKDNQPQHF. The chain is built from TRBV18 and TRBJ1-5; D is undetermined. CDR1 is KGHSH and CDR2 is LQKENI in the germline V gene. The CDR3 consists of 13 residues. The V gene lost 3 bases and the J gene lost 4 bases, with 7 bases spanning the gap.

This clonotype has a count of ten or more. The CDR3 loop is CASSPRSGGHNEQFF. CDR3 in DNA: TGTGCCAGCAGTCCCCGCTCGGGAGGCCACAATGAGCAGTTCTTC. The chain uses TRBV12-3 or TRBV12-4 and TRBJ2-1, with 7 positions matching TRBD2. This CDR3 has 15 residues. The V segment lost 5 bases and the J segment 5 bases; nucleotides outside the gene matches: 9.

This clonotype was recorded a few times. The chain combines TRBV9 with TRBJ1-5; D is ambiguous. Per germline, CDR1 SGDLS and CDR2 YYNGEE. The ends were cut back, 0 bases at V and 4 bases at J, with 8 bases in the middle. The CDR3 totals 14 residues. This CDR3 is CASSVGATNQPQHF. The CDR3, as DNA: TGTGCCAGCAGCGTAGGGGCCACGAATCAGCCCCAGCATTTT.

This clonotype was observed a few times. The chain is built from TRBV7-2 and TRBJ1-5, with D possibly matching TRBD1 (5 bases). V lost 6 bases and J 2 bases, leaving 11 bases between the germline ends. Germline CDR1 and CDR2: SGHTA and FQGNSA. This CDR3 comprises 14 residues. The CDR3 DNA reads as TGTGCCAGCAGTACCAGGGATGGCAATCAGCCCCAGCATTTT. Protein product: CASSTRDGNQPQHF.

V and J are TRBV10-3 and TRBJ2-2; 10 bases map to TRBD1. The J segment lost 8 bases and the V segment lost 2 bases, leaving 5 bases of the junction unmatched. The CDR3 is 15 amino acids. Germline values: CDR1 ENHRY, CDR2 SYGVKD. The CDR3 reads CAISELGTGAGELFF. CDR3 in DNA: TGTGCCATCAGTGAGCTTGGGACAGGGGCAGGGGAGCTGTTTTTT.

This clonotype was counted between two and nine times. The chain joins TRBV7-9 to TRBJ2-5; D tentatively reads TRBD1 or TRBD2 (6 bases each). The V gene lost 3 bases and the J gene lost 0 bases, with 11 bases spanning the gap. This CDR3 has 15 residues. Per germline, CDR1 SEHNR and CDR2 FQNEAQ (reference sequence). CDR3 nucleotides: TGTGCCAGCAGCTTCGGAGGGGGAAACCAAGAGACCCAGTACTTC. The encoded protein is CASSFGGGNQETQYF.

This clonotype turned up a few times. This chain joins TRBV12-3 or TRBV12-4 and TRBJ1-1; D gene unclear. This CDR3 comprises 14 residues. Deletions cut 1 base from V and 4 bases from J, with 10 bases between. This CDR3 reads CASSLGSGGTEAFF. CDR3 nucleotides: TGTGCCAGCAGTTTAGGCTCGGGTGGCACTGAAGCTTTCTTT.

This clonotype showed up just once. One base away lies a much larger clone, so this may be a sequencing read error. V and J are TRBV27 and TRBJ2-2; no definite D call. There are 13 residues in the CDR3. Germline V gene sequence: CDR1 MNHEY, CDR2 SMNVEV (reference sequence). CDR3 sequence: CDSSLRVTGELFF. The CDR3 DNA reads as TGTGACAGCAGTTTAAGGGTCACCGGGGAGCTGTTTTTT.

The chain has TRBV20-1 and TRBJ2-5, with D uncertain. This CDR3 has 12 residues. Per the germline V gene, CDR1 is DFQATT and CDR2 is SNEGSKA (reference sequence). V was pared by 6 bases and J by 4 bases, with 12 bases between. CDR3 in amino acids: CSARPSLETQYF. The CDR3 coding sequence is TGCAGTGCCCGTCCGAGTTTAGAGACCCAGTACTTC.

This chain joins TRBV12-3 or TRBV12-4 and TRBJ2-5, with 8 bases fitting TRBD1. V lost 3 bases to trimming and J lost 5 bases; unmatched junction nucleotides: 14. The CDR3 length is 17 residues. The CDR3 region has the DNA TGTGCCAGCAGTTTTTACCTTTGGCAGGGGGCGGGGGAGACCCAGTACTTC. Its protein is CASSFYLWQGAGETQYF.